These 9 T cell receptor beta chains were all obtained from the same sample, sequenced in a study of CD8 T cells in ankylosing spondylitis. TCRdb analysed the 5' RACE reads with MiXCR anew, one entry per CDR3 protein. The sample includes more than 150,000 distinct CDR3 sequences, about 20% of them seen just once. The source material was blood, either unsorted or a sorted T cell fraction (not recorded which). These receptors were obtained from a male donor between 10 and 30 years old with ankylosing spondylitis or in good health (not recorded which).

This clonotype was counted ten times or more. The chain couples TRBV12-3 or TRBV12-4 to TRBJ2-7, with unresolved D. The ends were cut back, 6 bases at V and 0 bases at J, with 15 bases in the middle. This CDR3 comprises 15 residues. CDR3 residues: CASSPTQVSSYEQYF. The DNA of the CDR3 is TGTGCCAGCAGCCCCACCCAAGTTTCCTCCTACGAGCAGTACTTC.

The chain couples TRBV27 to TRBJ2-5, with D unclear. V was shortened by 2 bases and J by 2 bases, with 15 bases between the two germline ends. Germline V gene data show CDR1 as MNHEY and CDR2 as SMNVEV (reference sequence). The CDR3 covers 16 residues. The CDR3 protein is CASSLVGQLKQETQYF. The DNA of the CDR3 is TGTGCCAGCAGTTTAGTGGGCCAGCTCAAGCAAGAGACCCAGTACTTC.

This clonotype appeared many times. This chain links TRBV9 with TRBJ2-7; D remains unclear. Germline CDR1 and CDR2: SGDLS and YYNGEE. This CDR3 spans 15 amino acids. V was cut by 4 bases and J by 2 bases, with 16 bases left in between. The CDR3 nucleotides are TGTGCCAGCAGCCCCCCCGGAAGGGAACCCTACGAGCAGTACTTC. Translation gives CASSPPGREPYEQYF.

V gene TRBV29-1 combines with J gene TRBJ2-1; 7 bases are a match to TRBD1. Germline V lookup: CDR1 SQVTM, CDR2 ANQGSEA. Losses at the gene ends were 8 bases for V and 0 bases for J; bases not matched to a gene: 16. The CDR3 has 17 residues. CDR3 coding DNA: TGCAGCTCCTCGCCCTCCGGTAGACAGGGCTCCTACAATGAGCAGTTCTTC. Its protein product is CSSSPSGRQGSYNEQFF.

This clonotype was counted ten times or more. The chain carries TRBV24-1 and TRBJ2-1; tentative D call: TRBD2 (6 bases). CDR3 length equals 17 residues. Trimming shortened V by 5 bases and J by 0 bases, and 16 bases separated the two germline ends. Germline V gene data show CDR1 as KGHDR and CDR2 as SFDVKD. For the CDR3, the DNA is TGTGCCACCAGTGGTGGAGCGGGCGGTAGCTCCTACAATGAGCAGTTCTTC. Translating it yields CATSGGAGGSSYNEQFF.

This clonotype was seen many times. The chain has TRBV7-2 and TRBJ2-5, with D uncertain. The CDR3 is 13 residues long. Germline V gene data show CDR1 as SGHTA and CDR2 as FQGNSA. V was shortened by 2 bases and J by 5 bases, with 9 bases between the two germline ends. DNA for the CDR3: TGTGCCAGCAGCTTACCCAACGTGGAGACCCAGTACTTC. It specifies CASSLPNVETQYF.

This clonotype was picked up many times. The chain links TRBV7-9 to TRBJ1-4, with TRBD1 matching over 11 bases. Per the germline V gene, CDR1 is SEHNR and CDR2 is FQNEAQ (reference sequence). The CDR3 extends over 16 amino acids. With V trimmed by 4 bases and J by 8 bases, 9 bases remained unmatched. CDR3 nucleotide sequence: TGTGCCAGCAGCTCTCCGGACAGGGGGCAGAAAGAAAAACTGTTTTTT. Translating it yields CASSSPDRGQKEKLFF.

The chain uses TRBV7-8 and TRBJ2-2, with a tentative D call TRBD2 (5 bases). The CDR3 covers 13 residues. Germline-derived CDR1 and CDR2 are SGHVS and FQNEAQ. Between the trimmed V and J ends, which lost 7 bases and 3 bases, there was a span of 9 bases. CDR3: CASTKRDTGELFF. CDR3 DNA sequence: TGTGCCAGCACTAAGAGGGACACCGGGGAGCTGTTTTTT.

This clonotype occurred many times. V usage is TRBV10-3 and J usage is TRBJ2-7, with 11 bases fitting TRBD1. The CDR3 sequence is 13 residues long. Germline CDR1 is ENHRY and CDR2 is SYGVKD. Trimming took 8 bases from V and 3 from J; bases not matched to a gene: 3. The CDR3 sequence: CAIHGTGGYEQYF. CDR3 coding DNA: TGTGCCATCCATGGGACAGGGGGCTACGAGCAGTACTTC.